This T cell receptor (beta chain) originates from a study of blood T cell repertoires in COVID-19. Study context: COVID-19 samples collected from the United States, Italy and Spain covered acute and convalescent phases. Sources were T cells, B-cell-depleted T cells, or PBMCs; the material itself was cDNA or gDNA.

This CDR3 is built from 17 residues. Germline V gives CDR1 KGHDR, CDR2 SFDVKD. V shed 1 base, J shed 8 bases, and the junction held 13 bases outside the gene matches. Here immunoSEQ multiplex PCR was the method, and the copy in TCRdb shows in-frame clones only, minus some. The repertoire has more than 300,000 clones, more than 75% of them found once; the top ten carry around 3.3%. The V and J genes are TRBV24-1 and TRBJ2-1; 7 bases are a match to TRBD2. The source material was peripheral blood. The receptor comes from a young woman who had recovered from COVID-19. DNA of the CDR3: TGTGCCACCAGTGATTTATCGGGGAGGGGAAGTCTAGATGAGCAGTTCTTC. This gives the protein CATSDLSGRGSLDEQFF.